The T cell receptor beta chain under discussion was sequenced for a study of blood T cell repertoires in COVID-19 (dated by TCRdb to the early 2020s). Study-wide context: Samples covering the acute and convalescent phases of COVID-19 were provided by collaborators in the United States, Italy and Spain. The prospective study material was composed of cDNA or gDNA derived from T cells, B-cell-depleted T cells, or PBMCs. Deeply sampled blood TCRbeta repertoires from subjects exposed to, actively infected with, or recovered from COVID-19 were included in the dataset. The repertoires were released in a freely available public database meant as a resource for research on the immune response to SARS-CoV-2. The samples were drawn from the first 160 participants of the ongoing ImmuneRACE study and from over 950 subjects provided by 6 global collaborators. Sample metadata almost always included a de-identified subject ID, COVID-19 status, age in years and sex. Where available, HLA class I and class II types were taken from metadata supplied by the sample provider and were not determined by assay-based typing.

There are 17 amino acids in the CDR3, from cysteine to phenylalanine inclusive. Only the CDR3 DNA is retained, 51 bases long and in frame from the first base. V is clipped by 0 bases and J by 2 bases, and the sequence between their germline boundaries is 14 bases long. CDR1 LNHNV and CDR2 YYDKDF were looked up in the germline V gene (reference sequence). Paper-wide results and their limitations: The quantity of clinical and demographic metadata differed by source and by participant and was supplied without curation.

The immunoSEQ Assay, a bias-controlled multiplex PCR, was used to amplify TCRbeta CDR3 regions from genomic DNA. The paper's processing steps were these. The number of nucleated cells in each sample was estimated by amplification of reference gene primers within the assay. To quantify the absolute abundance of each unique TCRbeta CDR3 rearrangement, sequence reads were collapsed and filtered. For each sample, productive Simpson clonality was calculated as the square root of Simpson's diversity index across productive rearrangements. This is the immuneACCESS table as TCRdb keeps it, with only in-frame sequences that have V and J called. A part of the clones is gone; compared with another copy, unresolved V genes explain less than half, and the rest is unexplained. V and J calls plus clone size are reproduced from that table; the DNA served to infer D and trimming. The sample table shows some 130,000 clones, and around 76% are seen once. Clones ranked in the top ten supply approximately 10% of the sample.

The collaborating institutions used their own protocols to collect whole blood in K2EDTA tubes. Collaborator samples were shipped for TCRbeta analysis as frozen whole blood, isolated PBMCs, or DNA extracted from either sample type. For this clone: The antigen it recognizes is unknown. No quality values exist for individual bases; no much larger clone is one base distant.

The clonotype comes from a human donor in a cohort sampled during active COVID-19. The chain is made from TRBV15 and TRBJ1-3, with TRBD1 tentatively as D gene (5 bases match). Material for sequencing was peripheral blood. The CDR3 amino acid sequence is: CATSRDRGKSTGNTIYF. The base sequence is TGTGCCACCAGCAGAGATCGGGGGAAGTCGACTGGAAACACCATATATTTT.